This T cell receptor beta chain was observed in a study of OX40 agonist ivuxolimab in advanced cancers. Libraries were prepared by immunoSEQ multiplex PCR; TCRdb keeps only in-frame clonotypes and omits some of them. The sample lists 75,000 to 100,000 clones; around nine tenths were seen once. CDR3 length: 15 amino acids. The V and J ends lost 1 base and 5 bases, in that order; junction bases with no gene match: 3. In germline, CDR1 is KGHSH, CDR2 LQKENI. Sequencing was performed on CD4+ or CD8+ T cells sorted from blood, taken in a trial of the OX40 agonist ivuxolimab. The chain carries TRBV18 and TRBJ2-2, with 8 bases aligning to TRBD1. The source of this sequence is an adult with an advanced solid tumor such as melanoma, head and neck, liver or kidney cancer. The CDR3 region has the DNA TGTGCCAGCTCACCACTACAGGGGGGTACCGGGGAGCTGTTTTTT. Encoded protein: CASSPLQGGTGELFF.